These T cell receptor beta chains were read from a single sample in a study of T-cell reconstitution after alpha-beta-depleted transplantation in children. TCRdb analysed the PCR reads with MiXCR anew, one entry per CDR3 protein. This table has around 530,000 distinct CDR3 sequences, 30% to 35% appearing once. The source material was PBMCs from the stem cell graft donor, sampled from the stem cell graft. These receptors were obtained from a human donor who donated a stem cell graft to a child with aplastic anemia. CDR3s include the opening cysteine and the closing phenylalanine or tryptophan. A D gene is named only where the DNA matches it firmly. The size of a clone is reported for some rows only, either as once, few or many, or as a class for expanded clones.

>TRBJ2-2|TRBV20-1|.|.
TGCAGTGCTAGAGACGGGATAAGGGGAGCCGGGGAGCTGTTTTTT
CSARDGIRGAGELFF
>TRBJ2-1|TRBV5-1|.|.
TGCGCCAGCAGCTTGGGTGGGGACGGGAGTCCCTCCTACAATGAGCAGTTCTTC
CASSLGGDGSPSYNEQFF
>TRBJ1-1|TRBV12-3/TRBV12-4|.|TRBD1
TGTGCCAGCAGTCCTTTACGGGACAGGGTAAACCCTGAAGCTTTCTTT
CASSPLRDRVNPEAFF
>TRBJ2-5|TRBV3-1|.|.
TGTGCCAGCAGCCAAGTGGCAGAGACCCAGTACTTC
CASSQVAETQYF
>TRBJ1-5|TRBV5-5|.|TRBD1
TGTGCCAGCAGCCATGGGACAGGGGACCAGCCCCAGCATTTT
CASSHGTGDQPQHF
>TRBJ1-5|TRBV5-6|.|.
TGTGCCAGCGGATCAGGCGGCAATGGACAGCCCCAGCATTTT
CASGSGGNGQPQHF
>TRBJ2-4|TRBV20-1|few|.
TGCAGTGCAGGACAGTCTGAAAACATTCAGTACTTC
CSAGQSENIQYF
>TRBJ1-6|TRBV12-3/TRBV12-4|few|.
TGTGCCAGCAGTTTAGGGGTTCCCGGTCAGGGGCTCCACTTT
CASSLGVPGQGLHF
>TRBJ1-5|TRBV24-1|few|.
TGTGCCACCAGTGTGCGAGATTTGAATCAGCCCCAGCATTTT
CATSVRDLNQPQHF
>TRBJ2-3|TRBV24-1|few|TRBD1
TGTGCCACCAGTGACTCCGGGACAGGTACGCAGTATTTT
CATSDSGTGTQYF
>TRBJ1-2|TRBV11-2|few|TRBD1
TGTGCCAGCAGCAGGATAGGGACAGCATCTGGCTACACCTTC
CASSRIGTASGYTF
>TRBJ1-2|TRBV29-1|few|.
TGCAGCGTTGATTTCCAAGGCTACACCTTC
CSVDFQGYTF
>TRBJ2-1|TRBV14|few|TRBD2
TGTGCCAGCAGCCAAGAGGGACTAGCGGCCTACAATGAGCAGTTCTTC
CASSQEGLAAYNEQFF
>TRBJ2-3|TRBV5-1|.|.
TGCGCCAGCAGCTTGAGGCTAGCTGGGCTCACAGATACGCAGTATTTT
CASSLRLAGLTDTQYF
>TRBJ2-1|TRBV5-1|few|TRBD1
TGCGCCAGCAGCTTTACCGGGACAGGGGGTATCAATGAGCAGTTCTTC
CASSFTGTGGINEQFF
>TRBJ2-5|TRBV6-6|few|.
TGTGCCAGCAGTTACTCGGCGGAAGAGACCCAGTACTTC
CASSYSAEETQYF
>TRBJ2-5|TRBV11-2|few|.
TGTGCCAGCAGACGACAGGTCAGGGGAACCCAGTACTTC
CASRRQVRGTQYF
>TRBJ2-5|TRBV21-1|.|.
TGTGCCAGCAGCATACACGACGGGGACTTC
CASSIHDGDF
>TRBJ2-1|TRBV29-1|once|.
TGCAGCGTTGAAACTAGCTACAATGAGCAGTTCTTC
CSVETSYNEQFF
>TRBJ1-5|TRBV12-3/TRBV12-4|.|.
TGTGCCAGCAGTTTGGCCAGCACTAGCAATCAGCCCCAGCATTTT
CASSLASTSNQPQHF
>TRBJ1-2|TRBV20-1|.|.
TGCAGTGCTAGAGATCACCAGGGTGTTTCTATTAACTATGGCTACACCTTC
CSARDHQGVSINYGYTF
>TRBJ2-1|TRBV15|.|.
TGTGCCACCAGCAGCGGCAATGAGCAGTTCTTC
CATSSGNEQFF
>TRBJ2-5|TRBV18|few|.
TGTGCCAGCTCACCAAGTTTTCCTCAAGAGACCCAGTACTTC
CASSPSFPQETQYF
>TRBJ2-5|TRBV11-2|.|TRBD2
TGTGCCAGCAGCTTACTTACTAGCGGGAAAAAGCAAGAGACCCAGTACTTC
CASSLLTSGKKQETQYF
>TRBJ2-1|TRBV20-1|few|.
TGCAGTGCTTCACACAGCAATGAGCAGTTCTTC
CSASHSNEQFF
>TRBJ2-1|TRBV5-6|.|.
TGTGCCAGCAGCTTGGCGGCGGGGCGTTCGTCCAATGAGCAGTTCTTC
CASSLAAGRSSNEQFF
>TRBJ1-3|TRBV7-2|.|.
TGTGCCAGCAGCTTAGGAGGAGGTGTCTCTGGAAACACCATATATTTT
CASSLGGGVSGNTIYF
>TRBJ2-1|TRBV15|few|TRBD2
TGTGCCACCAGCAGAGAGGCTAGCGGATACTACAATGAGCAGTTCTTC
CATSREASGYYNEQFF
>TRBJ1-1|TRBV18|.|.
TGTGCCAGCTCACCGGGACGGAGCCCCCATGAAGCTTTCTTT
CASSPGRSPHEAFF
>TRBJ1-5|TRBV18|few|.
TGTGCCAGCTCACCCTCAGGGCCCTATCAGCCCCAGCATTTT
CASSPSGPYQPQHF
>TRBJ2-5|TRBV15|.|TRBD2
TGTGCCACCAGCTTCTTAGCGGGACGCCAAGAGACCCAGTACTTC
CATSFLAGRQETQYF
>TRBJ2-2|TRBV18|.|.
TGTGCCAGCTCCCCCGCCCAGGGTAACACCGGGGAGCTGTTTTTT
CASSPAQGNTGELFF
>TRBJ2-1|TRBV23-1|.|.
TGCGCCAGCAGTCGTGACGGGACACGCAATGAGCAGTTCTTC
CASSRDGTRNEQFF
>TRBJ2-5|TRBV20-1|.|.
TGCAGTGCTCCAAGGGGGATTGGGGAGACCCAGTACTTC
CSAPRGIGETQYF
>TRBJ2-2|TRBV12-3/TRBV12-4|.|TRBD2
TGTGCCAGCAGTTGGACTAGCGGGATCAGCGGGGAGCTGTTTTTT
CASSWTSGISGELFF
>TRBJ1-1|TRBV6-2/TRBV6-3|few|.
TGTGCCAGCAGTTATCCTATCGTAGGGACAGCTTTCTTT
CASSYPIVGTAFF
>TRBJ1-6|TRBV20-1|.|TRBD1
TGCAGTGCTAGACCGGACAGGGGGCGCTCCTATAATTCACCCCTCCACTTT
CSARPDRGRSYNSPLHF
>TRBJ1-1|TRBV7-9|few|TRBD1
TGTGCCAGCAGCCCGCGACAGGGGGCTTTCTTT
CASSPRQGAFF
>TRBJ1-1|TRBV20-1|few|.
TGCAGTGCTAGACGCGAGGGGGGCATGGACACTGAAGCTTTCTTT
CSARREGGMDTEAFF
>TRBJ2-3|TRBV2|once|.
TGTGCCAGCAGAAAGGGGGGGGCCGGCACAGATACGCAGTATTTT
CASRKGGAGTDTQYF
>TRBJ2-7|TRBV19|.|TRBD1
TGTGCCAGTAGTCAGACAGGGGGCTACGAGCAGTACTTC
CASSQTGGYEQYF
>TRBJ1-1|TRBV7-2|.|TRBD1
TGTGCCAGCAGCCGAGGACAGGGTAGATTTGACACTGAAGCTTTCTTT
CASSRGQGRFDTEAFF
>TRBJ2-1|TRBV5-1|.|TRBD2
TGCGCCAGCAGCCCGAGACTAGCGGGAGCTAATGAGCAGTTCTTC
CASSPRLAGANEQFF
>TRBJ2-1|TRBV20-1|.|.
TGCAGTGCTAGACCCACCGGGACTGCCTCCGACAATGAGCAGTTCTTC
CSARPTGTASDNEQFF
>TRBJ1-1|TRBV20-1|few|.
TGCAGTGCTCGGGACTCTTACACTGAAGCTTTCTTT
CSARDSYTEAFF
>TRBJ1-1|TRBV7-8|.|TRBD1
TGTGCCACCACCCGGGACAGGGGATTTGGGAACACTGAAGCTTTCTTT
CATTRDRGFGNTEAFF
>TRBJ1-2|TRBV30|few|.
TGTGCCTGGACGGCGGGGTACTATGGCTACACCTTC
CAWTAGYYGYTF
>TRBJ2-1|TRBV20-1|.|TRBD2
TGCAGTGCCACCGGCGGGTCGGCGGGAGACAATACTGAGCAGTTCTTC
CSATGGSAGDNTEQFF
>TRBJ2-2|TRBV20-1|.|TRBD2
TGCAGTGCGTCTAGCGGGAGGGCCGGCACCGGGGAGCTGTTTTTT
CSASSGRAGTGELFF
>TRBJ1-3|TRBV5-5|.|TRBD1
TGTGCCAGCAGCCCGGGGGGGACAGGCTCTGGAAACACCATATATTTT
CASSPGGTGSGNTIYF
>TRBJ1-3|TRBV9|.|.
TGTGCCAGCAGCACCCCTAATTCCGGGACCCCAACTGGAAACACCATATATTTT
CASSTPNSGTPTGNTIYF
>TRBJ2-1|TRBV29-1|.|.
TGCAGCGTTGATTCTGGTGAGCAGTTCTTC
CSVDSGEQFF
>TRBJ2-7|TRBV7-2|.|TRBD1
TGTGCCAGCAGCTTTGGGGTGGGACAGAACACCTACGAGCAGTACTTC
CASSFGVGQNTYEQYF
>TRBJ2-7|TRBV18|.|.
TGTGCCAGCTCACCAGGACCCCACGAGCAGTACTTC
CASSPGPHEQYF
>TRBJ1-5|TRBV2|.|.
TGTGCCAGCAGACCCGGGACAACCTATCAGCCCCAGCATTTT
CASRPGTTYQPQHF
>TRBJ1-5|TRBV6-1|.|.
TGTGCCAGCAGATCGACGCCACAGCTGGTTAGCAATCAGCCCCAGCATTTT
CASRSTPQLVSNQPQHF
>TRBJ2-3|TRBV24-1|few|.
TGTGCCACCAGTGACGAGAGCGGCCCTGGCACAGATACGCAGTATTTT
CATSDESGPGTDTQYF
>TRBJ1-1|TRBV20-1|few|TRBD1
TGCAGTGCTCAGACAGGGGCTGTCACTGAAGCTTTCTTT
CSAQTGAVTEAFF
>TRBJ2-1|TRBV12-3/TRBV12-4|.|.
TGTGCCAGCAGTTTAAGGGAGGCCAGTGGCAATGAGCAGTTCTTC
CASSLREASGNEQFF
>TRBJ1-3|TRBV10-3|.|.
TGTGCCATCAAGGGGACGGCCAGCTCTGGAAACACCATATATTTT
CAIKGTASSGNTIYF